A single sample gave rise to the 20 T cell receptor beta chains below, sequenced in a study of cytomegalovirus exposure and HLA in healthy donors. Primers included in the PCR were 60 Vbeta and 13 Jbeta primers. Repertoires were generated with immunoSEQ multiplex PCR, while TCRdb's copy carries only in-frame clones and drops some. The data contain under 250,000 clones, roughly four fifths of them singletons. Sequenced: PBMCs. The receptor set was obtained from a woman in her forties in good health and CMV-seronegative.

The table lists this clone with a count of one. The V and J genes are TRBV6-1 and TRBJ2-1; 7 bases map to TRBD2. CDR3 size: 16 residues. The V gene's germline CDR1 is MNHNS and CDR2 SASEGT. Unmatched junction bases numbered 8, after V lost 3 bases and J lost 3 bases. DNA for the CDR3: TGTGCCAGCAGTGACGCCGGCCTAGCGGTCTACAATGAGCAGTTCTTC. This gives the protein CASSDAGLAVYNEQFF.

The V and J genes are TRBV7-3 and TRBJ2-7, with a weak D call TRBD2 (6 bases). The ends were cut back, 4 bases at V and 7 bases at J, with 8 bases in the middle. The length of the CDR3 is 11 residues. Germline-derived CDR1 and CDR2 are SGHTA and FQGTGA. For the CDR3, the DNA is TGTGCCAGCAGCTCTGGGGGGGAGCAGTACTTC. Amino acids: CASSSGGEQYF.

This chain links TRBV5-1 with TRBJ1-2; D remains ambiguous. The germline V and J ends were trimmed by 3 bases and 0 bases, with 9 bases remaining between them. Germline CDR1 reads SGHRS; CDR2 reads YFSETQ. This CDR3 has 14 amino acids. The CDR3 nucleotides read TGCGCCAGCAGCTGGATGCAGGCTAACTATGGCTACACCTTC. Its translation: CASSWMQANYGYTF.

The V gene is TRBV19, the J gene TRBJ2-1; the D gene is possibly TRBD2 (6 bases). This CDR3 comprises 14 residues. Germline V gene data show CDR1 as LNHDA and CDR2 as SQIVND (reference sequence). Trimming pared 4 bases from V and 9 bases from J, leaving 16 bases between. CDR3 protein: CASSNSGTRGEQFF. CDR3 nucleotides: TGTGCCAGTAGTAACTCGGGCACGCGGGGTGAGCAGTTCTTC.

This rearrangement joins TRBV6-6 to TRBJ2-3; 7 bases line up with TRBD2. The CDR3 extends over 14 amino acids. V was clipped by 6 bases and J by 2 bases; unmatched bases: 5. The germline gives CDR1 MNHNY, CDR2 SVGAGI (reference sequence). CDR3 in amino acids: CASSGRRDTDTQYF. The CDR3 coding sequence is TGTGCCAGCAGCGGGAGGCGTGACACAGATACGCAGTATTTT.

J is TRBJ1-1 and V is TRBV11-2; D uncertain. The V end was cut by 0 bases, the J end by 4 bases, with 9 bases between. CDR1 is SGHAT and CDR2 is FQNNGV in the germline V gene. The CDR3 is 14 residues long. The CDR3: CASSLDRISTEAFF. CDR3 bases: TGTGCCAGCAGCTTAGACAGAATATCCACTGAAGCTTTCTTT.

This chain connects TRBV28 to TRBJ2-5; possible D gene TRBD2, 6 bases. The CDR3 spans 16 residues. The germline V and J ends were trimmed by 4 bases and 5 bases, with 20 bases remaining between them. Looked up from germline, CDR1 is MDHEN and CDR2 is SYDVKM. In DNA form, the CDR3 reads TGTGCCAGCAGTTCGGGGACTCCTTTCCGAGGGGAGACCCAGTACTTC. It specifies CASSSGTPFRGETQYF.

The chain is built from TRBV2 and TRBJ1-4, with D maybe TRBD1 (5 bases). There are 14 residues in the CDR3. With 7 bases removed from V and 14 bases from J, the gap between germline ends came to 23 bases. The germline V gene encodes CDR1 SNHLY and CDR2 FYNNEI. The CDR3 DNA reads TGTGCCAGCACCCCAAATTGGGGGGGTAAAGTCCTGTTTTTT. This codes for CASTPNWGGKVLFF.

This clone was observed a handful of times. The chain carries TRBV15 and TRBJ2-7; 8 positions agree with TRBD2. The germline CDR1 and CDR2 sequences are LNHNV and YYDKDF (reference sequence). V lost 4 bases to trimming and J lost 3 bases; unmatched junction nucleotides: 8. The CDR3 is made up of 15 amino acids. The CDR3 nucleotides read TGTGCCACCAGCATATCCGGGACTAGTAACTACGAGCAGTACTTC. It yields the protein CATSISGTSNYEQYF.

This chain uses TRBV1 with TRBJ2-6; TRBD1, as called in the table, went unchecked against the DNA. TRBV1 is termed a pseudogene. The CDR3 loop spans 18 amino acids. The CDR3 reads CTSSQVQAPSSGANVLTF. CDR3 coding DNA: TGCACCAGCAGCCAAGTACAGGCTCCCTCCTCTGGGGCCAACGTCCTGACTTTC.

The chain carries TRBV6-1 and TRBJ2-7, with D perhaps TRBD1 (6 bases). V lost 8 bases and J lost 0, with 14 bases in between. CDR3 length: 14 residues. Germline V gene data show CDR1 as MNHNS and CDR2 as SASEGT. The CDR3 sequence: CASYYRVSSYEQYF. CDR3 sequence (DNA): TGTGCCAGCTACTACAGGGTCAGCTCCTACGAGCAGTACTTC.

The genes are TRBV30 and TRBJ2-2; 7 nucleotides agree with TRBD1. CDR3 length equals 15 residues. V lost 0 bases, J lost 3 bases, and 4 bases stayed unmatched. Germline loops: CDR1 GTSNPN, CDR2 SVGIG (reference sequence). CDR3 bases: TGTGCCTGGAGTGTACGGGACAGAGACACCGGGGAGCTGTTTTTT. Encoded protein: CAWSVRDRDTGELFF.

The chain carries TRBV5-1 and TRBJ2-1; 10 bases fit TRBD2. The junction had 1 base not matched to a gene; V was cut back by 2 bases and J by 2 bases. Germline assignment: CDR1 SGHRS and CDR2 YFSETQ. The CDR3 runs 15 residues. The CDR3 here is CASSFGLAAYNEQFF. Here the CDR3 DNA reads TGCGCCAGCAGCTTCGGACTAGCGGCCTACAATGAGCAGTTCTTC.

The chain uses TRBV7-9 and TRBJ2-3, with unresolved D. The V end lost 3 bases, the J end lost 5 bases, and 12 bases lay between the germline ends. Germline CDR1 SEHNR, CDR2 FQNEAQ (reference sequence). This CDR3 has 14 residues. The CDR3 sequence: CASSFVSTGDTQYF. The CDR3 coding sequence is TGTGCCAGCAGCTTCGTTTCTACTGGAGATACGCAGTATTTT.

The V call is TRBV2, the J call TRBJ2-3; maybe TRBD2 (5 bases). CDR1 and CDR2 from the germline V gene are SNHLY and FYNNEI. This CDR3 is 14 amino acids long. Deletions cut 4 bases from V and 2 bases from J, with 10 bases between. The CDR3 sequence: CASSAQRSTDTQYF. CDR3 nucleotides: TGTGCCAGCAGTGCCCAGCGGTCCACAGATACGCAGTATTTT. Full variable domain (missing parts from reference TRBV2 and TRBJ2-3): EPEVTQTPSHQVTQMGQEVILRCVPISNHLYFYWYRQILGQKVEFLVSFYNNEISEKSEIFDDQFSVERPDGSNFTLKIRSTKLEDSAMYFCASSAQRSTDTQYFGPGTRLTVL.

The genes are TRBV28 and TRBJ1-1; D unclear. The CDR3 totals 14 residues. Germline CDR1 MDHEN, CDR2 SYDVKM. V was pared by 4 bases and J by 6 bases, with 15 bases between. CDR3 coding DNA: TGTGCCAGCAGTTCCCCCCCGCTAAACGCTGAAGCTTTCTTT. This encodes CASSSPPLNAEAFF.

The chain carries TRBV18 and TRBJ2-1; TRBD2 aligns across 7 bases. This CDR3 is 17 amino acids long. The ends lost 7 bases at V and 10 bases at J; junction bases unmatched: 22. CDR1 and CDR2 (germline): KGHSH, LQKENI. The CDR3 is CASFPMGTSVLGVEQFF. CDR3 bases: TGTGCCAGCTTTCCAATGGGCACTAGCGTACTGGGTGTGGAGCAGTTCTTC.

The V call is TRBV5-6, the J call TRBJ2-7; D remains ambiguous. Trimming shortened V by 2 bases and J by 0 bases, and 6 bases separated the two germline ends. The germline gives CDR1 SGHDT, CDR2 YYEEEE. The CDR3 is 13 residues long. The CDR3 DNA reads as TGTGCCAGCAGCTTTGTCTTCTCCTACGAGCAGTACTTC. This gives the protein CASSFVFSYEQYF.

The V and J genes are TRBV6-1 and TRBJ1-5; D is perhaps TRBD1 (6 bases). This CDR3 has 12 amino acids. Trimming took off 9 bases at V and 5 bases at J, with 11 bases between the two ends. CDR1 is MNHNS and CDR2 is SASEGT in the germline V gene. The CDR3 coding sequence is TGTGCCAGTAAACAGGGAGATCAGCCCCAGCATTTT. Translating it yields CASKQGDQPQHF.

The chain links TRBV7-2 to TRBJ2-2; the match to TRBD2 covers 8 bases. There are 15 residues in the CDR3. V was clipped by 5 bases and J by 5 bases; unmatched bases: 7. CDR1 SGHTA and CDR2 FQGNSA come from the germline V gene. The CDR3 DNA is TGTGCCAGCAGCCGGGGGGGGTGGGGTACCGGGGAGCTGTTTTTT. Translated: CASSRGGWGTGELFF.